The clone carrying this TCR beta chain showed up just a few times. The target antigen is unknown. A single record per CDR3 protein comes from TCRdb applying MiXCR to the 5' RACE reads. The data contain around 450,000 distinct CDR3 sequences, around 20% of them singletons. The CDR3 totals 15 residues. Germline CDR1 is SEHNR and CDR2 is FQNEAQ (reference sequence). After removal of 2 bases from V and 6 bases from J, the junction contained 6 bases not matched to a gene. These data originate in a study of T-cell memory formation after mild COVID-19. The overall study: TCR clusters showed largely donor specificity.

Study-wide results and caveats: CD4+ contracting clones lay mainly in CM and EM, CD8+ ones in EMRA. A second wave expanding day 15 to 37 was CD4+-biased; contracting clones were balanced. Pre-infection memory held some responding clones, suggesting pre-existing cross-reactive T cells responded.

This TCR was sampled from an adult woman who had mild COVID-19 (a few samples of this study predate the infection). Cell type and time point are not known. Sequences were obtained from PBMCs or a T cell subset sorted from them (not recorded which). This chain links TRBV7-9 with TRBJ2-7; 11 nucleotides agree with TRBD1. CDR3 region: CASSLFGTGGVEQYF. DNA for the CDR3: TGTGCCAGCAGCTTATTCGGGACAGGGGGAGTCGAGCAGTACTTC.